The 5 T cell receptor beta chains below were found in one sample sequenced in a study of blood T cell repertoires in COVID-19. The data were produced by immunoSEQ multiplex PCR, yet TCRdb's version contains in-frame clones alone and is incomplete. The sample records 250,000 to 350,000 clones, roughly 90% being singletons. Sequenced: PBMCs or T cells enriched from blood (not recorded which). These receptors came from a woman aged 25 to 39 who had recovered from COVID-19.

This chain joins TRBV28 and TRBJ1-1, with 7 bases that match TRBD1. Germline V gene sequence: CDR1 MDHEN, CDR2 SYDVKM. J gave up 6 bases and V 6 bases, and 10 bases lay outside the gene matches. The CDR3 consists of 14 residues. The CDR3 protein is CASSSTGRAPEAFF. The CDR3 DNA reads TGTGCCAGCAGCTCGACAGGGCGGGCCCCTGAAGCTTTCTTT.

The chain uses TRBV10-3 and TRBJ2-5; TRBD2 is a possible D gene (5 bases). The V and J ends lost 9 bases and 0 bases respectively, with 14 bases between them. There are 14 residues in the CDR3. CDR1 and CDR2 from the germline V gene are ENHRY and SYGVKD. DNA for the CDR3: TGTGCCATTGGTCGGGAACTCAACCAAGAGACCCAGTACTTC. Translation: CAIGRELNQETQYF.

This chain links TRBV15 with TRBJ2-7, with D unresolved. Germline CDR1 reads LNHNV; CDR2 reads YYDKDF (reference sequence). V was cut by 0 bases and J by 2 bases, with 11 bases left in between. CDR3 length equals 15 residues. As DNA, the CDR3 is TGTGCCACCAGCAGAGATCTCAAGCTCACCTACGAGCAGTACTTC. Protein product: CATSRDLKLTYEQYF.

The V call is TRBV19, the J call TRBJ2-7; a possible D gene is TRBD1 (6 bases). Germline lookup yields CDR1 LNHDA and CDR2 SQIVND (reference sequence). CDR3 length: 15 residues. V shed 5 bases and J shed 2 bases, with 16 bases lying between them. CDR3 bases: TGTGCCAGTAGTGACCAGGGGTTCGAAACCTACGAGCAGTACTTC. It is translated as CASSDQGFETYEQYF.

V gene TRBV5-6 combines with J gene TRBJ1-3; 8 nucleotides align to TRBD1. Trimming removed 3 bases from V and 9 bases from J; junction bases left unmatched: 17. The CDR3 spans 17 residues. Per the germline V gene, CDR1 is SGHDT and CDR2 is YYEEEE. The CDR3 here is CASSSTRTGTIQGTIYF. The CDR3, as DNA: TGTGCCAGCAGCTCGACAAGGACAGGGACAATTCAAGGCACCATATATTTT.